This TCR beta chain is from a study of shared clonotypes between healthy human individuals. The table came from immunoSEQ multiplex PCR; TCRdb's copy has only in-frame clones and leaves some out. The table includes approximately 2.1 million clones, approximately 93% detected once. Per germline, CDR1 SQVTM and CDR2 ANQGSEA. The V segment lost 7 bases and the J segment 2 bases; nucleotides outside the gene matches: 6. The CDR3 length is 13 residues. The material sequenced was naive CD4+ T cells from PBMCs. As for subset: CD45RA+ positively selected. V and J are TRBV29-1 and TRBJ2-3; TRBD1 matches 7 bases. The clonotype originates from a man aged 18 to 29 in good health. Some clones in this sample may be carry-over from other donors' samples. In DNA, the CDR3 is TGCAGCGCCGAGACAGGGTCCACAGATACGCAGTATTTT. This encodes CSAETGSTDTQYF.